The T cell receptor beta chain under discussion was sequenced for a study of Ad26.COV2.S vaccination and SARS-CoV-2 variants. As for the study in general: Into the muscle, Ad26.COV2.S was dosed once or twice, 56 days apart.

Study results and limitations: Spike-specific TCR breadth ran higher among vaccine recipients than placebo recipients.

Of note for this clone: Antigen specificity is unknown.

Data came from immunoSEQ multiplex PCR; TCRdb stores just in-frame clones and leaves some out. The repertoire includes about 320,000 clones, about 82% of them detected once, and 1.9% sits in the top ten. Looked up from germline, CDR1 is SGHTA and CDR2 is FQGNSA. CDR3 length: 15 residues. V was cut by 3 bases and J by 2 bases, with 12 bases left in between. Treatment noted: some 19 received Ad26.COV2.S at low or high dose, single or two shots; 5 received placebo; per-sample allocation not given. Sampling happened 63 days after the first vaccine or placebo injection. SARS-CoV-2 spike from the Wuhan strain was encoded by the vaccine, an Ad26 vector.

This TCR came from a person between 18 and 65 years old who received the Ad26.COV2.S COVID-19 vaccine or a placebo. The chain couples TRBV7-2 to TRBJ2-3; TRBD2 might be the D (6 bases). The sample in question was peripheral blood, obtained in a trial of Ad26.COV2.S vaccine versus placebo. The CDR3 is CASSFQGLHTDTQYF. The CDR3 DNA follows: TGTGCCAGCAGCTTCCAGGGACTCCACACAGATACGCAGTATTTT. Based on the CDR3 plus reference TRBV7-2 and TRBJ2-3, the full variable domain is GAGVSQSPSNKVTEKGKDVELRCDPISGHTALYWYRQSLGQGLEFLIYFQGNSAPDKSGLPSDRFSAERTGGSVSTLTIQRTQQEDSAVYLCASSFQGLHTDTQYFGPGTRLTVL.